The 23 T cell receptor beta chains presented below share a single source sample, sequenced in a study of post-analysis software for immune sequencing data. Notes on the study in general: Patients carried roughly 5 TRBV segments more frequently than controls did, and TRBV5-6, TRBV5-1 and TRBV20-1 were among them.

For these receptors, no antigen is known. The TCR beta cDNA libraries carried unique molecular identifiers. TCRdb itself ran the PCR reads through MiXCR, one entry per CDR3 protein. Of 650,000 to 850,000 distinct CDR3 sequences in the sample, roughly 50% were seen once. The sequencing sample was made of blood. The receptor set was obtained from a girl aged 5-17 years with multiple sclerosis.

In its sample, this clonotype was seen a few times. The chain combines TRBV3-1 with TRBJ1-2; 8 bases match TRBD1. CDR1 LGHDT and CDR2 YNNKEL come from the germline V gene (reference sequence). The CDR3 is 14 amino acids. V lost 3 bases and J lost 5; bases outside the gene matches: 5. CDR3 in DNA: TGTGCCAGCAGCCAGCCAGGGGGCGGGTATGGCTACACCTTC. Encoded protein: CASSQPGGGYGYTF.

The chain has TRBV7-9 and TRBJ1-6; D uncertain. The germline V gene has CDR1 SEHNR and CDR2 FQNEAQ (reference sequence). Trimming removed 2 bases at V and 11 bases at J, with 7 bases between. This CDR3 region has 12 residues. The DNA of the CDR3 is TGTGCCAGCAGCTTAAATCCCCCACCCCTCCACTTT. It translates to CASSLNPPPLHF.

This clonotype was recorded only once. V usage is TRBV7-9 and J usage is TRBJ2-4; 10 bases fit TRBD2. The end of the DNA is better explained by TRBJ2-7, so the J call may be wrong. This CDR3 is 15 amino acids long. Germline assignment: CDR1 SEHNR and CDR2 FQNEAQ (reference sequence). This chain's CDR3 is CASSHNEREGPEQYF. CDR3 DNA sequence: TGTGCCAGCAGCCACAACGAGCGGGAGGGCCCCGAGCAGTACTTC.

The V and J genes are TRBV21-1 and TRBJ2-4; TRBD2 is the table's D call and was not checked against the DNA. TRBV21-1 is a documented pseudogene. The CDR3 runs 19 residues. As DNA, the CDR3 is TGTGCCAGCAGCAAAATTTTAGCGGGGCGGGACGACGCCAAAAACATTCAGTACTTC. Its protein product is CASSKILAGRDDAKNIQYF.

The rearrangement links TRBV29-1 to TRBJ2-6; the D is unclear. Trimming pared 5 bases from V and 2 bases from J, leaving 16 bases between. The CDR3 has 16 residues. In germline, CDR1 is SQVTM, CDR2 ANQGSEA. This chain's CDR3 is CSVPVLRSPGANVLTF. The DNA of the CDR3 is TGCAGCGTTCCCGTCTTAAGGTCCCCTGGGGCCAACGTCCTGACTTTC.

V gene TRBV6-5 combines with J gene TRBJ2-1; 15 nucleotides line up with TRBD2. The V gene's germline CDR1 is MNHEY and CDR2 SVGAGI. V lost 0 bases, J lost 4 bases, and 4 bases stayed unmatched. The length of the CDR3 is 18 residues. The CDR3, as DNA: TGTGCCAGCAGTTACTCCGGGACTAGCGGGGGGAAGTACAATGAGCAGTTCTTC. It codes for CASSYSGTSGGKYNEQFF.

This clonotype was observed a few times. The chain uses TRBV4-1 and TRBJ1-5, with D possibly matching TRBD1 (6 bases). This CDR3 contains 17 residues. Germline CDR1 reads MGHRA; CDR2 reads YSYEKL. V lost 1 base and J 2 bases, leaving 15 bases between the germline ends. The CDR3 sequence: CASSQGLRGSRNQPQHF. The CDR3 nucleotides read TGCGCCAGCAGCCAAGGCCTCAGGGGCTCCCGCAATCAGCCCCAGCATTTT.

The chain is built from TRBV7-2 and TRBJ2-5; 9 bases map to TRBD2. This CDR3 spans 16 amino acids. V was clipped by 2 bases and J by 4 bases; unmatched bases: 8. From germline, CDR1 is SGHTA and CDR2 FQGNSA. The CDR3 loop reads CASSLIRAGGPETQYF. The DNA for the CDR3 is TGTGCCAGCAGCTTAATTAGGGCGGGGGGGCCAGAGACCCAGTACTTC.

This chain connects TRBV6-5 to TRBJ2-7; the match to TRBD1 covers 9 bases. Losses at the gene ends were 2 bases for V and 2 bases for J; bases not matched to a gene: 4. The CDR3 covers 15 residues. Germline CDR1 is MNHEY and CDR2 is SVGAGI. The DNA for the CDR3 is TGTGCCAGCAGTTACCGGACAGGGGCGACCTACGAGCAGTACTTC. This codes for CASSYRTGATYEQYF.

This chain joins TRBV3-1 and TRBJ2-4; 11 bases line up with TRBD2. Trimming at V came to 1 base and at J to 5 bases, leaving 4 bases not matched to a gene. Germline V gene lookup returns CDR1 LGHDT and CDR2 YNNKEL (reference sequence). The CDR3 length is 16 residues. CDR3 nucleotide sequence: TGTGCCAGCAGCCAAGGGGGACTAGCGGCACAAAACATTCAGTACTTC. Translating gives CASSQGGLAAQNIQYF.

CDR3 residues: CASSFQGRQDDNYGYTF. The CDR3 nucleotides are TGCGCCAGCAGCTTCCAAGGTCGACAGGATGATAACTATGGCTACACCTTC. This sequence joins TRBV5-1 and TRBJ1-2, with a possible D match to TRBD1 (6 bases). The CDR3 has 17 amino acids. In germline, CDR1 is SGHRS, CDR2 YFSETQ. V gave up 2 bases and J gave up 1 base, with 18 bases separating them.

In regard to this clonotype: One junction end disagrees with the germline gene, perhaps due to a read error. The chain combines TRBV5-1 with TRBJ2-2; the match to TRBD1 covers 9 bases. Germline CDR1 is SGHRS and CDR2 is YFSETQ. The CDR3 length is 16 residues. CDR3 sequence reads: CASSFTGTGSTGGLFF. CDR3 in DNA: TGCGCCAGCAGCTTCACCGGGACAGGGTCCACCGGGGGGCTGTTTTTT.

The chain uses TRBV9 and TRBJ2-7, with 7 bases lining up with TRBD1. The CDR3 sequence is 15 residues long. Trimming cost V 0 bases and J 1 base; bases outside gene matches: 4. CDR1 SGDLS and CDR2 YYNGEE come from the germline V gene. In DNA, the CDR3 is TGTGCCAGCAGCGTAGGGACAGGTAATTCCTACGAGCAGTACTTC. Residues: CASSVGTGNSYEQYF.

The chain links TRBV29-1 to TRBJ2-1, with 8 positions matching TRBD2. Trimming at V came to 7 bases and at J to 8 bases, leaving 16 bases not matched to a gene. Germline CDR1 is SQVTM and CDR2 is ANQGSEA. The CDR3 sequence is 15 residues long. Written as DNA, the CDR3 is TGCAGCGCTACAGGAGCGAGCGGGAGTGTCTATGAGCAGTTCTTC. Translating it yields CSATGASGSVYEQFF.

This clonotype was seen more than once but under ten times. The rearrangement uses TRBV3-1 and TRBJ1-1, with a weak D call TRBD1 (6 bases). The ends were cut back, 2 bases at V and 4 bases at J, with 14 bases in the middle. This CDR3 has 15 residues. Germline V CDR1 and CDR2: LGHDT, YNNKEL (reference sequence). Here the CDR3 DNA reads TGTGCCAGCAGCCAAAGGTCGGGGGCGCGCACTGAAGCTTTCTTT. It yields the protein CASSQRSGARTEAFF.

The rearrangement uses TRBV20-1 and TRBJ2-5; D remains ambiguous. Germline loops: CDR1 DFQATT, CDR2 SNEGSKA (reference sequence). Trimming removed 5 bases at V and 5 bases at J, with 12 bases between. The CDR3 consists of 12 residues. The CDR3 nucleotides are TGCAGTGCTGCCCGGGCGGCGGAGACCCAGTACTTC. Its protein product is CSAARAAETQYF.

The chain has TRBV20-1 and TRBJ2-4, with TRBD2 identical over 7 bases. The DNA end lines up better with TRBJ2-5; the J call may be wrong. The germline CDR1 and CDR2 sequences are DFQATT and SNEGSKA (reference sequence). The CDR3 extends over 14 amino acids. Here the CDR3 DNA reads TGCAGTGCCCCGGGGGGACCACCTCAAGAGACCCAGTACTTC. This gives the protein CSAPGGPPQETQYF.

This rearrangement joins TRBV29-1 to TRBJ2-1; TRBD2 matches 11 bases. Unmatched junction bases numbered 2, after V lost 1 base and J lost 0 bases. This CDR3 contains 16 residues. Per germline, CDR1 SQVTM and CDR2 ANQGSEA. CDR3 sequence: CSVEGTSGSSYNEQFF. DNA of the CDR3: TGCAGCGTTGAAGGAACTAGCGGGAGCTCCTACAATGAGCAGTTCTTC.

This chain links TRBV20-1 with TRBJ2-7, with 14 bases aligning to TRBD2. Germline CDR1 DFQATT, CDR2 SNEGSKA (reference sequence). V shed 2 bases, J shed 10 bases, and the junction held 13 bases outside the gene matches. This CDR3 has 16 residues. CDR3 sequence: CSARTGLAGGPEDQYF. The DNA of the CDR3 is TGCAGTGCTAGAACTGGACTAGCGGGGGGTCCGGAGGACCAGTACTTC.

The V call is TRBV20-1, the J call TRBJ2-1, with TRBD2 identical over 10 bases. With 0 bases clipped from V and 6 bases from J, the junction kept 14 bases outside the gene matches. Germline CDR1 and CDR2: DFQATT and SNEGSKA (reference sequence). The CDR3 contains 18 residues. Here the CDR3 reads CSARDPLAGARSANEQFF. The CDR3 nucleotides are TGCAGTGCTAGAGATCCCCTAGCGGGGGCCCGTTCGGCCAATGAGCAGTTCTTC.

The count of this clonotype is one. This chain uses TRBV7-3 with TRBJ1-1; 9 positions match TRBD1. V lost 5 bases and J lost 6; bases outside the gene matches: 7. The CDR3 is 14 amino acids. The germline gives CDR1 SGHTA, CDR2 FQGTGA. CDR3: CASSTRRQGAEAFF. The DNA for the CDR3 is TGTGCCAGCAGCACAAGAAGACAGGGGGCTGAAGCTTTCTTT.

The DNA of the CDR3 is TGCAGTGCGCCTAGCCAGCGGGAACCTTCAGGCGAGCAGTACTTC. Its translation: CSAPSQREPSGEQYF. This chain links TRBV20-1 with TRBJ2-7; TRBD2 aligns across 7 bases. Trimming cost V 6 bases and J 6 bases; bases outside gene matches: 17. The CDR3 is 15 residues long. Looked up from germline, CDR1 is DFQATT and CDR2 is SNEGSKA (reference sequence).

V is TRBV12-5 and J is TRBJ2-3; 9 bases line up with TRBD1. V gave up 2 bases and J gave up 3 bases; unmatched junction bases: 6. From germline, CDR1 is LGHNT and CDR2 FRNRAP. The CDR3 covers 16 residues. The CDR3 region has the DNA TGTGCTAGTGGTTTGCTCCCAGGACAGGGGACAGATACGCAGTATTTT. Protein sequence: CASGLLPGQGTDTQYF.